The TCR beta chain under discussion was sequenced for a study of blood T cell repertoires in COVID-19. Trimming removed 6 bases from V and 2 bases from J; junction bases left unmatched: 7. The CDR3 runs 15 residues. Germline CDR1 is SGHTA and CDR2 is FQGTGA. Ages ranged from about 18 to 89 years, with residence in about 24 US areas. In the study's own analysis: Reference gene primer amplification yielded estimated nucleated cell counts. Here immunoSEQ multiplex PCR was the method, and the copy in TCRdb shows in-frame clones only, minus some. The V and J calls and the clone size are those of that table, but D and trimming were determined from the DNA. The sample lists a few hundred thousand clones; roughly nine tenths were seen once.

The sample taken for sequencing was PBMCs or T cells enriched from blood (not recorded which). The V call is TRBV7-3, the J call TRBJ2-7; the match to TRBD1 covers 10 bases. This TCR was sampled from a man between 18 and 35 years old who had recovered from COVID-19. CDR3 bases: TGTGCCAGCAGTATCGGGACAGGGGTCACCTACGAGCAGTACTTC. Translated, it gives CASSIGTGVTYEQYF.